One T cell receptor beta chain is described in this entry. Its antigen is still unknown. Base-call qualities are not available, and no considerably larger clone is one nucleotide away. The data were obtained in a study of blood T cell repertoires in COVID-19 (dated by TCRdb to 2020 to 2022). In terms of the full investigation: Collaborator samples came from the United States, Italy and Spain and covered acute and convalescent phases of COVID-19. Subjects who had been exposed to COVID-19, were actively infected with it, or had recovered from it provided the deeply sampled blood TCRbeta repertoires that made up the dataset. The samples were drawn from the first 160 participants of the ongoing ImmuneRACE study and from 1,254 subjects provided by 6 global collaborators. Where HLA class I and class II types were available, the types were taken from metadata supplied by the sample provider, not from assay-based typing. A freely available public database, intended as a resource for researchers studying the immune response to SARS-CoV-2, is where the repertoires were released. The sample metadata nearly always contained a de-identified subject ID, COVID-19 status, age in years and sex. The material from the prospective study consisted of cDNA or gDNA derived from T cells, B-cell-depleted T cells, or PBMCs.

V lost 0 bases and J lost 6 bases; the stretch between them is 12 bases long. Measured from the cysteine to the phenylalanine, the CDR3 is 16 residues long. This entry keeps only the CDR3 DNA: 48 bases, framed from base 1. For CDR1 and CDR2, the germline V gene (reference sequence) lists LGHDT and YNNKEL. TCRbeta CDR3 regions were amplified from genomic DNA using the immunoSEQ Assay, a bias-controlled multiplex PCR. As for how the authors treated the data: Within the assay, amplification of reference gene primers was used to estimate how many nucleated cells each sample contained. To quantify the absolute abundance of each unique TCRbeta CDR3 rearrangement, sequence reads were collapsed and filtered. Productive Simpson clonality was computed per sample as the square root of Simpson's diversity index over productive rearrangements. This immuneACCESS table, as held by TCRdb, lists in-frame sequences with V and J called but not all clones. Of the missing ones, under half trace to an unresolved V gene in checked studies; the others have no known cause. V and J calls and clone size are given by that table; D and trimming were obtained from the DNA. The sample data list approximately 200,000 clones, and less than 90% of these were observed just once. More than 9% of the sample belongs to the ten largest clones.

One collaborating source in Seattle enrolled patients while the patients were actively infected and followed the patients over time throughout the course of disease. Each collaborating institution followed its own protocols to collect whole blood in K2EDTA tubes. For TCRbeta analysis, collaborator samples were shipped as frozen whole blood, as isolated PBMCs, or as DNA extracted from either sample type. Results the study describes overall, beyond this receptor: The quantity of clinical and demographic metadata differed by source and by participant and was supplied without curation.

Source material: peripheral blood. The chain uses TRBV3-1 (or the pseudogene TRBV3-2) and TRBJ1-6, with the D gene too uncertain to name. The TCR comes from a woman older than 75 with COVID-19, enrolled during active disease. CDR3 protein: CASSQDLRVGNSPLHF. Read as DNA, the sequence is TGTGCCAGCAGCCAAGATCTGAGGGTTGGTAATTCACCCCTCCACTTT.